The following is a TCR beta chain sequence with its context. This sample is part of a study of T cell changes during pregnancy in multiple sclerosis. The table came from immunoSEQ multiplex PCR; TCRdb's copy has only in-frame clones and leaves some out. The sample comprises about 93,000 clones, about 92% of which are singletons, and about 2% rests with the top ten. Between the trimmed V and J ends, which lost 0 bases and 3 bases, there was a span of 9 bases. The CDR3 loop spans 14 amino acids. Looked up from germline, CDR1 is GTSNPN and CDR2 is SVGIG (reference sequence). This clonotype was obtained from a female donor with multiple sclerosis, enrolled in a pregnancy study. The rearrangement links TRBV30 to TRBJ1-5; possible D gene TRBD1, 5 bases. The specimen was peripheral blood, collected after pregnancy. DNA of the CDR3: TGTGCCTGGAGTGTAAAAGGGGACAATCAGCCCCAGCATTTT. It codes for CAWSVKGDNQPQHF.